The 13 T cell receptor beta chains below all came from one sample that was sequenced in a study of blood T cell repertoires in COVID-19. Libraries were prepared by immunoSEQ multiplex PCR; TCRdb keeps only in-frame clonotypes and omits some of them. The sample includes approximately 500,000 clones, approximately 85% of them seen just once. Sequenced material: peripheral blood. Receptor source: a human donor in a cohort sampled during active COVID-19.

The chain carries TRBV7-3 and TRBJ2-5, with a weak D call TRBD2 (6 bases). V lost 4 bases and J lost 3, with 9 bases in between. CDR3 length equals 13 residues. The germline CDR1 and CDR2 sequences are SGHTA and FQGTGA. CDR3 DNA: TGTGCCAGCAGCTACCGGAGGGAAGAGACCCAGTACTTC. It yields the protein CASSYRREETQYF.

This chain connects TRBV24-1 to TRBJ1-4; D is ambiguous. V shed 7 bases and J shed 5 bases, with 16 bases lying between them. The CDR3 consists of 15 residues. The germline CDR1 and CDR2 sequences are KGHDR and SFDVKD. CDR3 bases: TGTGCCACCAGCGACGGCCGGGGATTAAATGAAAAACTGTTTTTT. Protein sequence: CATSDGRGLNEKLFF.

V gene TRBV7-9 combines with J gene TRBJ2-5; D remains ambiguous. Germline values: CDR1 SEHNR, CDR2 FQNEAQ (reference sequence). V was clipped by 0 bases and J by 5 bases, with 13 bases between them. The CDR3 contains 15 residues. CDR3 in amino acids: CASSLAVENSETQYF. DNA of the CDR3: TGTGCCAGCAGCTTAGCGGTCGAGAATTCGGAGACCCAGTACTTC.

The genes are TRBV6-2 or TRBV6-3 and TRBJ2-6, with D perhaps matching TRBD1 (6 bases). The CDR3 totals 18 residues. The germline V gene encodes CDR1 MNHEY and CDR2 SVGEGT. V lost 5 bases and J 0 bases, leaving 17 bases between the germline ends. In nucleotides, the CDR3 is TGTGCCAGCAGTCGCCGGACAGAAACGAACTCTGGGGCCAACGTCCTGACTTTC. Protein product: CASSRRTETNSGANVLTF.

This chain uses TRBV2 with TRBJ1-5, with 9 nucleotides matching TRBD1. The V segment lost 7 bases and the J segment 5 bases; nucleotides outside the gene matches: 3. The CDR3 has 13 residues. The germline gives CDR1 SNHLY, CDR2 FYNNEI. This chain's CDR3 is CASTGDRDQPQHF. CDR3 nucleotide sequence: TGTGCCAGCACCGGGGACAGGGATCAGCCCCAGCATTTT.

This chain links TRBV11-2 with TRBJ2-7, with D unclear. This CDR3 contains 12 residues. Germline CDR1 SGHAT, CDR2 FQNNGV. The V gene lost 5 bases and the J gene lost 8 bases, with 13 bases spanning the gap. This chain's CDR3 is CASSLTSDQQYF. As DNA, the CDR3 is TGTGCCAGCAGCCTGACGAGCGACCAGCAGTACTTC.

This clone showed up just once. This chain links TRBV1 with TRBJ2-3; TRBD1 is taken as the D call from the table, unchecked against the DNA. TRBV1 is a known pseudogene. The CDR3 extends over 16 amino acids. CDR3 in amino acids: CTSSQHRGLRTDTQYF. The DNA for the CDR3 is TGCACCAGCAGCCAACACAGGGGTCTGAGAACAGATACGCAGTATTTT.

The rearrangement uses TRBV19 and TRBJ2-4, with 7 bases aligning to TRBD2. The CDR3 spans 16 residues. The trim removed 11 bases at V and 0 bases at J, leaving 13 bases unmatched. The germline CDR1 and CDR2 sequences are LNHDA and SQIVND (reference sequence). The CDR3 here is CASRPSGILAKNIQYF. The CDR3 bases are TGTGCCTCCCGGCCTAGCGGTATATTAGCCAAAAACATTCAGTACTTC.

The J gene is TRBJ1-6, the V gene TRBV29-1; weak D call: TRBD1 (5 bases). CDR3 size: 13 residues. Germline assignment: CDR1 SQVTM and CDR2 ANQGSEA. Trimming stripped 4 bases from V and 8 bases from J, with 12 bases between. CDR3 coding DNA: TGCAGCGTTGGTACAGCCAGGGATTCACCCCTCCACTTT. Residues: CSVGTARDSPLHF.

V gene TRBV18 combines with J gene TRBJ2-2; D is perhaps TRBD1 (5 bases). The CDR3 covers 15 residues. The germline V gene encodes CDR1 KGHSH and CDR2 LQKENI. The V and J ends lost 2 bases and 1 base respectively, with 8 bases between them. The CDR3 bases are TGTGCCAGCTCACCAGACAGAAAGAACACCGGGGAGCTGTTTTTT. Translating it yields CASSPDRKNTGELFF.

This chain's CDR3 is CASSHRDSREAFF. The CDR3 DNA follows: TGTGCCAGCAGTCATCGGGACAGTCGTGAAGCTTTCTTT. This chain joins TRBV6-5 and TRBJ1-1, with 7 bases lining up with TRBD1. Germline trimming cut 5 bases from V and 7 bases from J; bases unmatched to any gene: 7. Germline assignment: CDR1 MNHEY and CDR2 SVGAGI. The length of the CDR3 is 13 residues.

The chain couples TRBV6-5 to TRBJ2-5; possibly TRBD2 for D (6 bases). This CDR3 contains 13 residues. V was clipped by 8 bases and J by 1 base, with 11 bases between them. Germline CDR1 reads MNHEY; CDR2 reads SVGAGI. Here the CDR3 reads CASSRDFQETQYF. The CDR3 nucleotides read TGTGCCAGCTCCCGGGACTTCCAAGAGACCCAGTACTTC.

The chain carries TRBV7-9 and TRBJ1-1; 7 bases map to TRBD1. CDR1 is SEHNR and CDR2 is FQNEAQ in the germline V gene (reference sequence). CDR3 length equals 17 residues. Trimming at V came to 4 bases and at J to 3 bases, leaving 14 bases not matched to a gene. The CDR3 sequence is CASSSQGTGVLYTEAFF. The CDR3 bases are TGTGCCAGCAGCTCCCAGGGCACAGGGGTTTTGTACACTGAAGCTTTCTTT.